This TCR beta chain is drawn from a study of blood T cell repertoires in COVID-19. Across the whole study: The study drew acute and convalescent COVID-19 samples from the United States, Italy and Spain. The cDNA or gDNA used as material had been derived from T cells, B-cell-depleted T cells, or PBMCs.

Original analysis: Scientists estimated how many nucleated cells there were by amplifying reference gene primers. Clones were read by immunoSEQ multiplex PCR, and TCRdb kept only the in-frame ones, dropping some. Clone size and V and J calls were adopted from that table, with D and trimming inferred from the DNA. The table has approximately 90,000 clones, 75% to 80% seen once. Patients in Seattle were enrolled during active infection, then followed longitudinally. The receptor comes from a man aged 70 or older with COVID-19, enrolled during active disease. Sequenced: peripheral blood.

The CDR3 nucleotides are TGTGCCATCCGGACAGGGGGTTATGGTGGCTACACCTTC. This codes for CAIRTGGYGGYTF. V gene TRBV5-4 combines with J gene TRBJ1-2; 10 positions match TRBD1. This CDR3 has 13 residues. The V segment lost 9 bases and the J segment 7 bases; nucleotides outside the gene matches: 9. In germline, CDR1 is SGHNT, CDR2 YYREEE (reference sequence).